The 32 T cell receptor beta chains below come from one sample, sequenced in a study of blood T cell repertoires in COVID-19. Some clones are missing from TCRdb's copy, which holds only in-frame ones; the method was immunoSEQ multiplex PCR. The sample carries 250,000 to 300,000 clones, over 80% recorded once. The specimen was peripheral blood. The receptor source for this set is a woman aged 45-60 years with COVID-19, enrolled during active disease.

This sequence joins TRBV7-9 and TRBJ2-7; no clear D gene. The CDR3 is 12 amino acids. Per the germline V gene, CDR1 is SEHNR and CDR2 is FQNEAQ (reference sequence). V lost 4 bases and J 3 bases, leaving 7 bases between the germline ends. The DNA for the CDR3 is TGTGCCAGCAGCTCCCGGAGCTACGAGCAGTACTTC. Protein product: CASSSRSYEQYF.

This clone was picked up a small number of times. CDR3 in amino acids: CASRLESNEQFF. As DNA, the CDR3 is TGTGCCAGCAGATTAGAGAGTAATGAGCAGTTCTTC. V gene TRBV3-1 (or the pseudogene TRBV3-2) combines with J gene TRBJ2-1; D is uncertain. CDR1 and CDR2 (germline): LGHDT, YNNKEL (reference sequence). The germline V and J ends were trimmed by 6 bases and 7 bases, with 10 bases remaining between them. The CDR3 extends over 12 amino acids.

The V gene is TRBV29-1, the J gene TRBJ2-7, with 7 bases lining up with TRBD2. Germline V CDR1 and CDR2: SQVTM, ANQGSEA. Losses at the gene ends were 3 bases for V and 7 bases for J; bases not matched to a gene: 12. This CDR3 has 14 amino acids. Here the CDR3 DNA reads TGCAGCGTTGAGGGGGGGAGGAACCTTGGGGAGCAGTACTTC. It is translated as CSVEGGRNLGEQYF.

J is TRBJ2-7 and V is TRBV7-2, with 14 bases aligning to TRBD2. V lost 3 bases to trimming and J lost 6 bases; unmatched junction nucleotides: 1. The CDR3 sequence is 14 residues long. The germline CDR1 and CDR2 sequences are SGHTA and FQGNSA. DNA of the CDR3: TGTGCCAGCAGCTTGGGACTAGCGGGAGCCGAGCAGTACTTC. Its translation: CASSLGLAGAEQYF.

The chain uses TRBV5-4 and TRBJ1-1, with D possibly being TRBD1 (6 bases). V lost 1 base and J 5 bases, leaving 12 bases between the germline ends. CDR1 SGHNT and CDR2 YYREEE come from the germline V gene (reference sequence). This CDR3 comprises 14 residues. For the CDR3, the DNA is TGTGCCAGCAGCTTGTACAGGGACGGGACTGAAGCTTTCTTT. Translating it yields CASSLYRDGTEAFF.

This clone appeared once. The chain uses TRBV7-3 and TRBJ2-7, with TRBD1 matching over 7 bases. The germline V gene has CDR1 SGHTA and CDR2 FQGTGA. Losses at the gene ends were 5 bases for V and 2 bases for J; bases not matched to a gene: 6. The CDR3 totals 14 residues. The CDR3 loop is CASSPAGGTYEQYF. DNA for the CDR3: TGTGCCAGCAGCCCGGCAGGGGGAACCTACGAGCAGTACTTC.

This chain connects TRBV9 to TRBJ2-2; 10 positions match TRBD2. CDR3 length: 16 residues. Germline values: CDR1 SGDLS, CDR2 YYNGEE. Trimming took 2 bases from V and 4 from J; bases not matched to a gene: 5. Here the CDR3 DNA reads TGTGCCAGCAGCGTTCAAAGCGGGAGGGCCACCGGGGAGCTGTTTTTT. This translates into CASSVQSGRATGELFF. The variable domain in full, completed from reference TRBV9 and TRBJ2-2, reads DSGVTQTPKHLITATGQRVTLRCSPRSGDLSVYWYQQSLDQGLQFLIQYYNGEERAKGNILERFSAQQFPDLHSELNLSSLELGDSALYFCASSVQSGRATGELFFGEGSRLTVL.

The chain carries TRBV5-1 and TRBJ1-4; D call uncertain. Trimming removed 0 bases from V and 7 bases from J, with 4 bases in between. The CDR3 length is 12 residues. Germline assignment: CDR1 SGHRS and CDR2 YFSETQ. CDR3 coding DNA: TGCGCCAGCAGCTTGGGGAGTGAAAAACTGTTTTTT. The encoded protein is CASSLGSEKLFF. Using reference TRBV5-1 and TRBJ1-4 for the parts outside the CDR3, the full variable domain is KAGVTQTPRYLIKTRGQQVTLSCSPISGHRSVSWYQQTPGQGLQFLFEYFSETQRNKGNFPGRFSGRQFSNSRSEMNVSTLELGDSALYLCASSLGSEKLFFGSGTQLSVL.

The chain couples TRBV30 to TRBJ1-2, with TRBD1 identical over 8 bases. Germline V gene sequence: CDR1 GTSNPN, CDR2 SVGIG (reference sequence). This CDR3 has 16 amino acids. V lost 1 base, J lost 0 bases, and 7 bases stayed unmatched. Here the CDR3 DNA reads TGTGCCTGGAGTGCCGGGACAGGTGTCCCTAACTATGGCTACACCTTC. Encoded protein: CAWSAGTGVPNYGYTF.

This sequence joins TRBV14 and TRBJ1-2, with D perhaps TRBD1 (5 bases). The CDR3 runs 14 residues. Deletions cut 3 bases from V and 8 bases from J, with 16 bases between. Germline lookup yields CDR1 SGHDN and CDR2 FVKESK. The CDR3: CASSHDTGWEGYTF. In nucleotides, the CDR3 is TGTGCCAGCAGCCATGATACAGGATGGGAAGGCTACACCTTC.

This clone was observed a single time. The chain is built from TRBV10-3 and TRBJ2-7; the D is unclear. Germline assignment: CDR1 ENHRY and CDR2 SYGVKD. The CDR3 runs to 12 residues. V was pared by 3 bases and J by 3 bases, with 6 bases between. CDR3 loop: CAISEHLYEQYF. The CDR3 DNA is TGTGCCATCAGTGAACACCTCTACGAGCAGTACTTC.

As to this clone: Other DNA sequences in this sample translate to the same CDR3. The chain joins TRBV5-1 to TRBJ2-1; 14 nucleotides line up with TRBD2. Germline lookup yields CDR1 SGHRS and CDR2 YFSETQ. V gave up 4 bases and J gave up 7 bases; unmatched junction bases: 4. This CDR3 region has 15 residues. The CDR3 nucleotides read TGCGCCAGCAGCCCCGGGACTAGCGGGAGTAATGAGCAGTTCTTC. It encodes CASSPGTSGSNEQFF.

This clone appeared a single time. V is TRBV18 and J is TRBJ1-5; TRBD1 agrees at 8 bases. Germline CDR1 KGHSH, CDR2 LQKENI. V was pared by 4 bases and J by 6 bases, with 14 bases of the junction left unmatched. This CDR3 spans 17 amino acids. The DNA of the CDR3 is TGTGCCAGCTCACTCACGAAAGACAGGGGTGGCGGTCAGCCCCAGCATTTT. Protein sequence: CASSLTKDRGGGQPQHF.

The rearrangement joins TRBV15 to TRBJ2-1; D might be TRBD2 (5 bases). The germline V gene has CDR1 LNHNV and CDR2 YYDKDF (reference sequence). This CDR3 region has 13 residues. V was cut by 5 bases and J by 4 bases, with 9 bases left in between. The CDR3 coding sequence is TGTGCCACCAGCGGCCGGGGTTACAATGAGCAGTTCTTC. Its translation is CATSGRGYNEQFF.

V and J are TRBV12-3 or TRBV12-4 and TRBJ2-1, with unresolved D. V was cut by 6 bases and J by 7 bases, with 10 bases left in between. The CDR3 contains 12 residues. The CDR3 loop reads CASSRTRNEQFF. For the CDR3, the DNA is TGTGCCAGCAGCCGTACTCGGAATGAGCAGTTCTTC.

This clone was recorded only once. J is TRBJ2-1 and V is TRBV30; the D gene is possibly TRBD2 (6 bases). The CDR3 is 15 amino acids. V was clipped by 0 bases and J by 0 bases, with 9 bases between them. Per germline, CDR1 GTSNPN and CDR2 SVGIG (reference sequence). The CDR3 protein is CAWSVRAGSYNEQFF. CDR3 coding DNA: TGTGCCTGGAGTGTACGAGCGGGCTCCTACAATGAGCAGTTCTTC.

The genes are TRBV27 and TRBJ1-2, with unresolved D. V lost 3 bases to trimming and J lost 2 bases, with 7 bases between them. Germline V gene lookup returns CDR1 MNHEY and CDR2 SMNVEV (reference sequence). The CDR3 loop spans 13 amino acids. CDR3 DNA sequence: TGTGCCAGCAGTTTGAACAGAAACTATGGCTACACCTTC. Amino acids: CASSLNRNYGYTF.

The rearrangement links TRBV7-9 to TRBJ2-1; 10 positions agree with TRBD1. The ends lost 10 bases at V and 4 bases at J; junction bases unmatched: 10. The germline CDR1 and CDR2 sequences are SEHNR and FQNEAQ (reference sequence). The CDR3 spans 15 residues. CDR3 in amino acids: CAIQPGQGFYNEQFF. CDR3 DNA sequence: TGTGCCATCCAACCGGGACAGGGGTTTTACAATGAGCAGTTCTTC.

The table lists this clone with many counts. The rearrangement links TRBV19 to TRBJ1-6; unclear D gene. CDR1 LNHDA and CDR2 SQIVND come from the germline V gene (reference sequence). The CDR3 consists of 14 residues. V shed 6 bases and J shed 6 bases, with 12 bases lying between them. CDR3 region: CASRGAAVNSPLHF. In nucleotides, the CDR3 is TGTGCCAGTAGGGGAGCGGCGGTTAATTCACCCCTCCACTTT. The full variable domain, rest sourced from reference TRBV19 and TRBJ1-6, is DGGITQSPKYLFRKEGQNVTLSCEQNLNHDAMYWYRQDPGQGLRLIYYSQIVNDFQKGDIAEGYSVSREKKESFPLTVTSAQKNPTAFYLCASRGAAVNSPLHFGNGTRLTVT.

V is TRBV9 and J is TRBJ1-1, with a weak D call TRBD1 (6 bases). The CDR3 runs 16 residues. In germline, CDR1 is SGDLS, CDR2 YYNGEE. V lost 0 bases and J lost 1, with 13 bases in between. The DNA for the CDR3 is TGTGCCAGCAGCGTAGTTCCGACAGGAGGGAACACTGAAGCTTTCTTT. Amino acids: CASSVVPTGGNTEAFF. Full variable domain (rest looked up from reference TRBV9 and TRBJ1-1): DSGVTQTPKHLITATGQRVTLRCSPRSGDLSVYWYQQSLDQGLQFLIQYYNGEERAKGNILERFSAQQFPDLHSELNLSSLELGDSALYFCASSVVPTGGNTEAFFGQGTRLTVV.

The genes are TRBV4-3 and TRBJ2-3; D not certain. Germline CDR1 LGHNA, CDR2 YSLEER. The germline V and J ends were trimmed by 0 bases and 0 bases, with 4 bases remaining between them. The CDR3 extends over 14 amino acids. CDR3 nucleotides: TGCGCCAGCAGCCAAGACAGTAGCACAGATACGCAGTATTTT. It yields the protein CASSQDSSTDTQYF.

This clone was detected only once. The CDR3 DNA is TGTGCCACCTCTGTGGGAGCGGGAGGATGGGCTATCGATGAGCAGTTCTTC. Encoded protein: CATSVGAGGWAIDEQFF. The chain combines TRBV24-1 with TRBJ2-1, with 9 bases identical to TRBD2. The V and J ends lost 9 bases and 8 bases, in that order; junction bases with no gene match: 19. The CDR3 extends over 17 amino acids. From germline, CDR1 is KGHDR and CDR2 SFDVKD.

The table lists this clone with a count of one. The chain recombines TRBV5-1 with TRBJ1-6; D uncertain. The germline gives CDR1 SGHRS, CDR2 YFSETQ. Trimming shortened V by 0 bases and J by 2 bases, and 15 bases separated the two germline ends. The CDR3 is 18 residues long. The CDR3 DNA reads as TGCGCCAGCAGCTTGGGAGGCCCAGAAGAGGCCTATAATTCACCCCTCCACTTT. Encoded protein: CASSLGGPEEAYNSPLHF.

This chain links TRBV7-3 with TRBJ2-5; 8 bases fit TRBD2. J was trimmed by 5 bases and V by 5 bases; bases with no gene match: 10. Germline values: CDR1 SGHTA, CDR2 FQGTGA. The CDR3 length is 15 residues. DNA of the CDR3: TGTGCCAGCAGCCCCCAGGGCGGGGGGTCCGAGACCCAGTACTTC. It encodes CASSPQGGGSETQYF.

This rearrangement joins TRBV7-7 to TRBJ2-2, with a possible D match to TRBD2 (5 bases). Germline CDR1 and CDR2: SSHAT and FNYEAQ (reference sequence). The CDR3 length is 17 residues. The CDR3: CASPPRRADRPPGELFF. The CDR3 DNA follows: TGTGCTAGCCCCCCGAGGCGAGCGGACCGTCCCCCCGGGGAGCTGTTTTTT.

This clone was counted a single time. DNA of the CDR3: TGTGCCAGCTCACAAGAGGTTGTGGCAGGGGGCTTTGGCTACACCTTC. It specifies CASSQEVVAGGFGYTF. The V gene is TRBV18, the J gene TRBJ1-2, with TRBD1 matching over 8 bases. CDR3 size: 16 residues. The germline V gene encodes CDR1 KGHSH and CDR2 LQKENI. J was trimmed by 7 bases and V by 4 bases; bases with no gene match: 14.

V is TRBV3-1 (or the pseudogene TRBV3-2) and J is TRBJ2-1, with 10 positions matching TRBD2. Germline trimming cut 0 bases from V and 8 bases from J; bases unmatched to any gene: 7. The germline CDR1 and CDR2 sequences are LGHDT and YNNKEL (reference sequence). The CDR3 is 16 residues long. The chain's CDR3 is CASSQEAAGGPYEQFF. The CDR3 DNA reads as TGTGCCAGCAGCCAAGAGGCAGCGGGAGGGCCCTATGAGCAGTTCTTC.

V is TRBV5-1 and J is TRBJ2-7, with TRBD1 matching over 7 bases. Germline V gives CDR1 SGHRS, CDR2 YFSETQ. CDR3 length equals 13 residues. V shed 2 bases and J 2 bases; nucleotides not matched to a gene: 1. Here the CDR3 DNA reads TGCGCCAGCAGCTTTACAGGGGCCTACGAGCAGTACTTC. Its protein is CASSFTGAYEQYF.

The chain has TRBV4-1 and TRBJ1-2; the match to TRBD1 covers 7 bases. The CDR3 has 15 amino acids. The V and J ends lost 4 bases and 2 bases, in that order; junction bases with no gene match: 7. Germline lookup yields CDR1 MGHRA and CDR2 YSYEKL. The CDR3, as DNA: TGCGCCAGCAGCCCCCAGGGGGAATCCAACTATGGCTACACCTTC. Translated, it gives CASSPQGESNYGYTF.

The chain employs TRBV4-3 and TRBJ2-1; D gene ambiguous. This CDR3 is 17 amino acids long. Germline V CDR1 and CDR2: LGHNA, YSLEER. The germline V and J ends were trimmed by 0 bases and 3 bases, with 15 bases remaining between them. As DNA, the CDR3 is TGCGCCAGCAGCCAAGATATTAGCCCCCTATACTACAATGAGCAGTTCTTC. Translating it yields CASSQDISPLYYNEQFF.

The rearrangement joins TRBV7-8 to TRBJ2-5; TRBD2 might be the D (7 bases). Germline CDR1 is SGHVS and CDR2 is FQNEAQ. With 3 bases removed from V and 5 bases from J, the gap between germline ends came to 25 bases. The CDR3 loop spans 18 amino acids. The CDR3 DNA follows: TGTGCCAGCAGCTTCTTAGCGGGCTTAACAGGGTCTCGGGAGACCCAGTACTTC. It encodes CASSFLAGLTGSRETQYF.

The chain couples TRBV25-1 to TRBJ2-2, with 7 bases identical to TRBD2. There are 17 residues in the CDR3. Germline-derived CDR1 and CDR2 are MGHDK and SYGVNS. The V and J ends lost 4 bases and 6 bases, in that order; junction bases with no gene match: 14. The CDR3 is CASSVYGGGSSPGELFF. Here the CDR3 DNA reads TGTGCCAGCAGTGTTTATGGGGGAGGGAGTTCCCCCGGGGAGCTGTTTTTT.